Listed here are 8 T cell receptor beta chains from one sample, sequenced in a study of cytomegalovirus exposure and HLA in healthy donors. The PCR employed 60 Vbeta primers together with 13 Jbeta primers. Libraries were prepared by immunoSEQ multiplex PCR; TCRdb keeps only in-frame clonotypes and omits some of them. The sample has about 140,000 clones; more than 65% are singletons. Sequences were obtained from PBMCs. The receptor source for this set is a woman under 40 in good health and CMV-seronegative.

This clone was detected many times. The J gene is TRBJ2-5, the V gene TRBV29-1; TRBD1 matches at 8 bases. V shed 4 bases, J shed 4 bases, and the junction held 8 bases outside the gene matches. This CDR3 is built from 14 residues. Germline-derived CDR1 and CDR2 are SQVTM and ANQGSEA. The CDR3 reads CSVVETGVLETQYF. In nucleotides, the CDR3 is TGCAGCGTTGTTGAGACAGGGGTTTTAGAGACCCAGTACTTC.

This chain joins TRBV2 and TRBJ2-3; D is uncertain. This CDR3 is 11 amino acids long. Germline V gene data show CDR1 as SNHLY and CDR2 as FYNNEI. Trimming took off 3 bases at V and 9 bases at J, with 7 bases between the two ends. CDR3 amino acids: CASSDLGTQYF. CDR3 in DNA: TGTGCCAGCAGTGACTTGGGCACGCAGTATTTT.

The J gene is TRBJ2-4, the V gene TRBV4-2, with 7 bases lining up with TRBD1. V shed 2 bases, J shed 9 bases, and the junction held 10 bases outside the gene matches. Germline-derived CDR1 and CDR2 are LGHNA and YNFKEQ. CDR3 length: 15 residues. The CDR3 DNA reads TGTGCCAGCAGCCAACGGGACAGCGACAAGGGCATTCAGTACTTC. It yields the protein CASSQRDSDKGIQYF.

The rearrangement links TRBV2 to TRBJ2-1, with 7 bases identical to TRBD2. From germline, CDR1 is SNHLY and CDR2 FYNNEI. The CDR3 spans 15 residues. The V segment lost 8 bases and the J segment 0 bases; nucleotides outside the gene matches: 7. This CDR3 is CASVGGVSSYNEQFF. The CDR3 coding sequence is TGTGCCAGCGTTGGGGGGGTTAGCTCCTACAATGAGCAGTTCTTC.

The V gene is TRBV7-9, the J gene TRBJ2-1; a possible D gene is TRBD2 (7 bases). The germline gives CDR1 SEHNR, CDR2 FQNEAQ (reference sequence). V lost 2 bases, J lost 8 bases, and 16 bases lay in between. This CDR3 spans 15 amino acids. The CDR3 here is CASSLQVGGGYEQFF. Written as DNA, the CDR3 is TGTGCCAGCAGCTTACAAGTGGGGGGGGGCTATGAGCAGTTCTTC.

The chain combines TRBV20-1 with TRBJ1-6; D remains unclear. Germline CDR1 and CDR2: DFQATT and SNEGSKA (reference sequence). The V gene lost 6 bases and the J gene lost 9 bases, with 9 bases spanning the gap. The CDR3 extends over 11 amino acids. CDR3 region: CSARRLSPLHF. The CDR3 nucleotides are TGCAGTGCCAGGAGGCTTTCACCCCTCCACTTT.

J is TRBJ1-1 and V is TRBV5-1; 7 nucleotides align to TRBD1. V lost 3 bases and J lost 4; bases outside the gene matches: 12. This CDR3 is built from 16 residues. The germline gives CDR1 SGHRS, CDR2 YFSETQ. In nucleotides, the CDR3 is TGCGCCAGCAGCTACCCGACCACAGGGGCGAGCACTGAAGCTTTCTTT. This translates into CASSYPTTGASTEAFF.

This sequence joins TRBV9 and TRBJ1-2; the D gene is possibly TRBD1 (6 bases). Trimming pared 3 bases from V and 8 bases from J, leaving 23 bases between. Germline values: CDR1 SGDLS, CDR2 YYNGEE. The CDR3 has 16 residues. In DNA form, the CDR3 reads TGTGCCAGCAGCGCGGGGGGGCAGGGCACAGGGAAGGGCTACACCTTC. Translating gives CASSAGGQGTGKGYTF. The full variable domain, with the rest looked up from reference TRBV9 and TRBJ1-2, is DSGVTQTPKHLITATGQRVTLRCSPRSGDLSVYWYQQSLDQGLQFLIQYYNGEERAKGNILERFSAQQFPDLHSELNLSSLELGDSALYFCASSAGGQGTGKGYTFGSGTRLTVV.